Listed below are T cell receptor beta chains from one sample, sequenced in a study of blood T cells in healthy people across ages. TCRdb ran MiXCR on the 5' RACE reads and lists one entry per CDR3 protein. The sample has about 640,000 distinct CDR3 sequences; 45% to 65% are singletons. Sample: blood. The receptors shown here come from a man in his fifties or sixties in good health. Each CDR3 is given with its conserved first and last residue. Fields, in order: D gene, clone size, J gene, V gene, CDR3 DNA, CDR3 protein. D genes are given only for firm matches. For some rows the clone size is stated as once, few or many, or as a class when expanded; others skip it.

>.|.|TRBJ1-2|TRBV25-1
TGTGCCAGCGGCGGCCTCGACACCTTAAGTGGCTACACCTTC
CASGGLDTLSGYTF
>TRBD2|.|TRBJ2-5|TRBV11-2
TGTGCCAGCAGCTTAGGGGTGGGGGGGACTAGCGGGTTCCAAGAGACCCAGTACTTC
CASSLGVGGTSGFQETQYF
>.|.|TRBJ1-1|TRBV20-1
TGCAGTGCTAGGTCCGAAAAGAACACTGAAGCTTTCTTT
CSARSEKNTEAFF
>TRBD2|few|TRBJ2-7|TRBV15
TGTGCCACCAGCAGGGCCCTAGCGGGGGACTCCTACGAGCAGTACTTC
CATSRALAGDSYEQYF
>TRBD1|once|TRBJ2-2|TRBV29-1
TGCAGCGTTGGGACAAGGGGGCCCACCGGGGAGCTGTTTTTT
CSVGTRGPTGELFF
>.|few|TRBJ1-1|TRBV29-1
TGCAGCGTTAAAGGGGACACTGAAGCTTTCTTT
CSVKGDTEAFF
>TRBD1|.|TRBJ1-2|TRBV7-2
TGTGCCAGCAGCTTAGCCCTTAGACAGGGAGGCTATGGCTACACCTTC
CASSLALRQGGYGYTF
>TRBD2|.|TRBJ2-2|TRBV7-2
TGTGCCAGCAGTCGTAGCGGGGGGAACACCGGGGAGCTGTTTTTT
CASSRSGGNTGELFF
>TRBD1|.|TRBJ1-5|TRBV20-1
TGCAGTGCTCCGACAGGGGGAAATAGCAATCAGCCCCAGCATTTT
CSAPTGGNSNQPQHF
>TRBD2|.|TRBJ2-5|TRBV5-1
TGCGCCAGCAGCTGGGACCCGGGACTAGTGGCGACCCAGTACTTC
CASSWDPGLVATQYF
>TRBD1|.|TRBJ2-5|TRBV4-2
TGTGCCAGCAGCCAAGGGGGACAGGGGACAGAGACCCAGTACTTC
CASSQGGQGTETQYF
>TRBD2|.|TRBJ2-5|TRBV20-1
TGCAGTGCTAGAGGACTAGCGGAGGGGGAGACCCAGTACTTC
CSARGLAEGETQYF
>.|.|TRBJ2-1|TRBV7-9
TGTGCCAGCATGGCCGGTTGGGGGGCTGATGAGCAGTTCTTC
CASMAGWGADEQFF
>TRBD2|.|TRBJ2-1|TRBV5-4
TGTGCCAGCAGCTTGCCTAGCGGGGGACCTTACAATGAGCAGTTCTTC
CASSLPSGGPYNEQFF
>TRBD1|.|TRBJ2-3|TRBV4-2
TGTGTCAGCAGCCCTCGGACAGGGAGCACAGATACGCAGTATTTT
CVSSPRTGSTDTQYF
>.|few|TRBJ1-1|TRBV29-1
TGCAGCGCCAAATCAGGTGGGAACACTGAAGCTTTCTTT
CSAKSGGNTEAFF
>TRBD2|.|TRBJ2-5|TRBV7-9
TGTGCCAGCAGCTCAGGGACTAGCGGTCCGAGGGAGCAGTACTTC
CASSSGTSGPREQYF
>.|few|TRBJ2-2|TRBV5-5
TGTGCCAGCAGCTTGGTAGGGCAGGGCAGGACCGGGGAGCTGTTTTTT
CASSLVGQGRTGELFF
>TRBD2|.|TRBJ2-1|TRBV7-6
TGTGCCAGCAGCTTAGAGGTCGCTAGCGGGTCCTACAGTGAGCAGTTCTTC
CASSLEVASGSYSEQFF
>.|.|TRBJ2-2|TRBV10-3
TGTGCCATCAGTGATGTCCCCGGGGAGCTGTTTTTT
CAISDVPGELFF
>.|.|TRBJ2-5|TRBV6-5
TGTGCCAGCAGTTCCTCTCTAGCCGAGACCCAGTACTTC
CASSSSLAETQYF
>TRBD1|.|TRBJ1-2|TRBV4-2
TGTGCCAGCAGCCAACCCGACAGGGTGGACTATGGCTACACCTTC
CASSQPDRVDYGYTF
>TRBD1|.|TRBJ1-6|TRBV19
TGTGCCAGTAGTACACAGGGGAATTCTTCACCCCTCCACTTT
CASSTQGNSSPLHF
>.|many|TRBJ2-5|TRBV4-2
TGTGCCAGCAGCCAAGATCTCCCAGAGACCCAGTACTTC
CASSQDLPETQYF
>.|.|TRBJ1-5|TRBV7-2
TGTGCCAGCAGCTTAGACGTCGGAGGTCTTCAGCCCCAGCATTTT
CASSLDVGGLQPQHF
>TRBD1|.|TRBJ2-5|TRBV12-3/TRBV12-4
TGTGCCAGCAGCCCGGACAGGGTCCGCGAGGCCCAGTACTTC
CASSPDRVREAQYF
>.|.|TRBJ2-7|TRBV3-1
TGTGCCAGCAGCCAAAGGACGGTGGCCTACGAGCAGTACTTC
CASSQRTVAYEQYF
>.|.|TRBJ2-4|TRBV2
TGTGCCAGCAGTCTAGACAGCCAAAACATTCAGTACTTC
CASSLDSQNIQYF
>TRBD1|many|TRBJ2-3|TRBV6-5
TGTGCCAGCAGTTACTCCGGGACAGGGGTGGCAGATACGCAGTATTTT
CASSYSGTGVADTQYF
>.|.|TRBJ1-2|TRBV20-1
TGCAGTGCTAGAAATACAGTAAACTATGGCTACACCTTC
CSARNTVNYGYTF
>TRBD1|.|TRBJ1-4|TRBV6-5
TGTGCCAGCAGTTACTTCAACAGGGGTGCAACTAATGAAAAACTGTTTTTT
CASSYFNRGATNEKLFF
>.|.|TRBJ2-7|TRBV20-1
TGCAGTGCTACCCAACAGGACGAGCAGTACTTC
CSATQQDEQYF
>.|.|TRBJ2-1|TRBV20-1
TGCAGTGCAATGGGGCCGAAGACGCGGAATGAGCAGTTCTTC
CSAMGPKTRNEQFF
>.|.|TRBJ2-7|TRBV3-1
TGTGCCAGCAGCCAAGATGGAAGAACGGGTCTCGACGAGCAGTACTTC
CASSQDGRTGLDEQYF
>TRBD1|.|TRBJ2-7|TRBV11-2
TGTGCCAGCAGCCCGTGGACAGGGAGCTCCTACGAGCGGTACTTC
CASSPWTGSSYERYF
>.|.|TRBJ2-7|TRBV29-1
TGCAGCGTTGGGGGGGCCCACAATGAGCAGTACTTC
CSVGGAHNEQYF
>.|.|TRBJ2-2|TRBV28
TGTGCCAGCAATTCAGCGGAAAACACCGGGGAGCTGTTTTTT
CASNSAENTGELFF
>TRBD2|few|TRBJ2-5|TRBV28
TGTGCCAGCAGTCCCGGACTAGCGGGGGCCTTCCAAGAGACCCAGTACTTC
CASSPGLAGAFQETQYF
>TRBD1|many|TRBJ2-5|TRBV5-1
TGTGCCAGCAGCTCCGGACAGGGGCAAGAGACCCAGTACTTC
CASSSGQGQETQYF
>.|.|TRBJ2-1|TRBV20-1
TGCAGTGCTAGAGGGGGGCGGGGAAATGAGCAGTTCTTC
CSARGGRGNEQFF
>.|once|TRBJ2-1|TRBV24-1
TGTGCCACCCGGGGACCCCTCCTGGATGAGCAGTTCTTC
CATRGPLLDEQFF
>.|.|TRBJ2-3|TRBV28
TGTGCCAGCAGTTTTAGGACCCTCCCGGATACGCAGTATTTT
CASSFRTLPDTQYF
>.|few|TRBJ2-4|TRBV28
TGTGCCAGCAGTTTGGTACGGGGCGACAAAAACATTCAGTACTTC
CASSLVRGDKNIQYF
>.|.|TRBJ2-7|TRBV6-1
TGTGCCAACAAAGAGGAGGGTTTCCGCTACGAGCAGTACTTC
CANKEEGFRYEQYF
>.|few|TRBJ2-1|TRBV14
TGTGCCAGCAGCCAAGTGGTGGTGGGTGAGCAGTTCTTC
CASSQVVVGEQFF
>TRBD1|.|TRBJ2-1|TRBV20-1
TGCAGTGCTTCCGGGACAGGGGAGTACAATGAGCAGTTCTTC
CSASGTGEYNEQFF
>.|.|TRBJ2-1|TRBV28
TGTGCCAGCAGTCTTAACTGGAATGAGCAGTTCTTC
CASSLNWNEQFF
>.|few|TRBJ2-3|TRBV12-3/TRBV12-4
TGTGCCAGCTGGGAGGGGGGTACAGATACGCAGTATTTT
CASWEGGTDTQYF
>.|.|TRBJ2-5|TRBV6-5
TGTGCCAGCAGTTACCGGGTGAGGGAAGAGACCCAGTACTTC
CASSYRVREETQYF
>.|.|TRBJ2-7|TRBV5-1
TGCGCCAGCAGCCTCCTCCCCGGCGGCGAGCAGTACTTC
CASSLLPGGEQYF
>.|once|TRBJ2-2|TRBV9
TGTGCCAGCAGCGTAGCCAGTCGAGGGTCGGACACCGGGGAGCTGTTTTTT
CASSVASRGSDTGELFF